One T cell receptor beta chain is described in this entry. The sample originates from a study of CD8 T cells in Susac syndrome. Germline values: CDR1 MNHEY, CDR2 SMNVEV (reference sequence). V shed 1 base and J shed 4 bases, with 10 bases lying between them. The CDR3 totals 15 residues. Sequencing of TCR beta was performed on blood CD8+ and CD4+ T cells. The authors reverse transcribed roughly 0.45 to 1 ug RNA with random hexamers. TCRdb independently ran MiXCR on the immunoSEQ multiplex PCR reads; one entry per CDR3 protein. The repertoire holds hundreds of thousands of distinct CDR3 sequences, 95% seen once, with about 0.088% in the top ten.

The chain employs TRBV27 and TRBJ2-2; a weak D match, TRBD1 (6 bases). This receptor was taken from a human donor with multiple sclerosis. The sequenced material came from CD4+ T cells from PBMCs. The CDR3 DNA follows: TGTGCCAGCAGTTTATACCGACAGGCCACCGGGGAGCTGTTTTTT. Translating it yields CASSLYRQATGELFF.